The rows below give T cell receptor beta chains drawn from one sample of a study of regulatory T cells in long-lasting Graves disease. TCRdb used MiXCR to reprocess the multiplex PCR reads, holding one entry per CDR3 protein. The repertoire holds 350,000 to 500,000 distinct CDR3 sequences, with 13% to 15% as singletons. The sample was also reused in another study, on T cells in Graves' hyperthyroidism and ophthalmopathy.

The sequencing used peripheral blood mononuclear cells (PBMCs), collected at new diagnosis, from a patient treated with antithyroid drugs. These receptors all stem from a woman aged 50 to 60 with Graves disease. Each CDR3 is given with its conserved first and last residue. Each record gives: D gene, J gene, V gene, clone size, CDR3 protein, CDR3 DNA. A D gene is named only where the DNA matches it firmly. Clone sizes are given selectively: once, few, many, or a class where the clone is expanded.

NA,TRBJ2-2,TRBV28,NA,CASLFQYANTGELFF,TGTGCCAGTTTATTTCAATACGCGAACACCGGGGAGCTGTTTTTT
NA,TRBJ2-2,TRBV7-9,many,CASSLAGQPGELFF,TGTGCCAGCAGCTTGGCCGGACAGCCCGGGGAGCTGTTTTTT
TRBD2,TRBJ2-1,TRBV11-2,many,CASSFWGAGGYNEQFF,TGTGCCAGCAGCTTCTGGGGGGCGGGAGGATACAATGAGCAGTTCTTC
NA,TRBJ2-3,TRBV25-1,NA,CASSEYVTGTDTQYF,TGTGCCAGCAGTGAATACGTGACAGGAACAGATACGCAGTATTTT
TRBD2,TRBJ2-7,TRBV7-2,NA,CASSPWDYRSYEQYF,TGTGCCAGCAGCCCCTGGGACTACCGCTCCTACGAGCAGTACTTC
NA,TRBJ1-1,TRBV12-3/TRBV12-4,many,CASSLWVVEAFF,TGTGCCAGCAGTTTATGGGTCGTTGAAGCTTTCTTT
NA,TRBJ2-1,TRBV3-1,NA,CASSQGLTSYNEQFF,TGTGCCAGCAGCCAAGGGCTAACGTCCTACAATGAGCAGTTCTTC
NA,TRBJ1-5,TRBV5-5,many,CASSPDYGSNQPQHF,TGTGCCAGCAGCCCGGATTACGGGAGCAATCAGCCCCAGCATTTT
TRBD2,TRBJ2-5,TRBV27,many,CASSLYLAGVETQYF,TGTGCCAGCAGTTTATATCTAGCGGGAGTAGAGACCCAGTACTTC
NA,TRBJ1-1,TRBV6-5,many,CASSLRAGLNTEAFF,TGTGCCAGCAGTCTCAGGGCGGGACTGAACACTGAAGCTTTCTTT
NA,TRBJ2-7,TRBV4-1,once,CASSLEKGGTASYEQYF,TGCGCCAGCAGCCTCGAAAAAGGGGGGACAGCCTCCTACGAGCAGTACTTC
TRBD1,TRBJ2-5,TRBV5-1,NA,CASSHQTGVGEETQYF,TGCGCCAGCAGCCACCAGACAGGGGTCGGCGAGGAGACCCAGTACTTC
NA,TRBJ1-1,TRBV6-1,many,CASSPRGNVSTEAFF,TGTGCCAGCAGTCCCCGGGGCAACGTATCCACTGAAGCTTTCTTT
TRBD2,TRBJ2-2,TRBV7-6,NA,CASSPILPVTSGKVNTGELFF,TGTGCCAGCAGCCCTATCTTGCCCGTGACTAGCGGAAAAGTGAACACCGGGGAGCTGTTTTTT
TRBD2,TRBJ2-3,TRBV10-3,few,CAISPGLAGAGDTQYF,TGTGCCATCAGTCCCGGACTAGCGGGAGCCGGAGATACGCAGTATTTT
NA,TRBJ1-5,TRBV20-1,many,CSARRDTGHQPQHF,TGCAGTGCTAGACGGGACACGGGGCATCAGCCCCAGCATTTT
NA,TRBJ1-5,TRBV2,many,CASRRVSNQPQHF,TGTGCCAGCAGACGAGTTAGCAATCAGCCCCAGCATTTT
NA,TRBJ2-7,TRBV6-8,NA,CASSAHSKGGGSYEQYF,TGTGCCAGCAGCGCCCATTCCAAGGGTGGAGGATCCTACGAGCAGTACTTC
TRBD2,TRBJ2-7,TRBV15,many,CATSRGRTSGITYEQYF,TGTGCCACCAGCAGAGGTAGAACTAGCGGGATCACCTACGAGCAGTACTTC
NA,TRBJ2-3,TRBV7-9,many,CASSSPSTTDTQYF,TGTGCCAGCAGCTCACCCTCGACCACAGATACGCAGTATTTT
TRBD2,TRBJ2-7,TRBV9,NA,CASSANSGSPYEQYF,TGTGCCAGCAGCGCTAATAGCGGGAGCCCCTACGAGCAGTACTTC
NA,TRBJ1-1,TRBV6-5,NA,CASSLRRDTEAFF,TGTGCCAGCAGTTTACGCCGGGACACTGAAGCTTTCTTT
NA,TRBJ2-7,TRBV7-9,many,CASSLSERRSYEQYF,TGTGCCAGCAGCTTATCGGAAAGGCGGTCCTACGAGCAGTACTTC
NA,TRBJ1-5,TRBV12-3/TRBV12-4,many,CASSFQGGQHQPQHF,TGTGCCAGCAGTTTTCAGGGAGGCCAGCATCAGCCCCAGCATTTT
TRBD1,TRBJ2-1,TRBV7-2,many,CASSTQGQGSYNEQFF,TGTGCCAGCAGCACCCAAGGACAGGGATCCTACAATGAGCAGTTCTTC
TRBD2,TRBJ2-3,TRBV14,few,CASSQAVGLLSTDTQYF,TGTGCCAGCAGCCAAGCTGTGGGACTACTGAGCACAGATACGCAGTATTTT
TRBD1,TRBJ1-1,TRBV3-1,few,CASSQDGTGGHTEAFF,TGTGCCAGCAGCCAAGATGGGACAGGGGGGCACACTGAAGCTTTCTTT
NA,TRBJ2-3,TRBV20-1,NA,CSARPVTSTDTQYF,TGCAGTGCTAGGCCGGTTACTAGCACAGATACGCAGTATTTT
NA,TRBJ1-6,TRBV20-1,few,CSASRQDNSPLHF,TGCAGTGCTAGTAGACAGGACAATTCACCCCTCCACTTT
TRBD2,TRBJ2-2,TRBV7-3,many,CASSREGAGVGGELFF,TGTGCCAGCAGCAGAGAAGGAGCGGGAGTTGGCGGGGAGCTGTTTTTT
NA,TRBJ1-5,TRBV20-1,NA,CSAPQFGQNYQPQHF,TGCAGTGCTCCCCAATTCGGACAGAACTATCAGCCCCAGCATTTT
NA,TRBJ1-1,TRBV9,NA,CASSVGGGEEAFF,TGTGCCAGCAGCGTAGGGGGGGGGGAAGAAGCTTTCTTT
NA,TRBJ1-5,TRBV7-9,few,CASSLATEGQPQHF,TGTGCCAGCAGCTTAGCCACCGAGGGACAGCCCCAGCATTTT
NA,TRBJ2-7,TRBV30,NA,CAWSGSNYYEQYF,TGTGCCTGGAGTGGTAGCAACTACTACGAGCAGTACTTC
NA,TRBJ2-1,TRBV2,many,CASSPSTDNEQFF,TGTGCCAGCAGTCCATCTACCGACAATGAGCAGTTCTTC
TRBD2,TRBJ2-3,TRBV5-1,many,CASSSGLAGGTTDTQYF,TGCGCCAGCAGCTCGGGACTAGCGGGAGGCACCACAGATACGCAGTATTTT
TRBD2,TRBJ2-7,TRBV15,few,CATSRRTSGRRRYEQYF,TGTGCCACCAGCAGAAGGACTAGCGGGAGGAGACGGTACGAGCAGTACTTC
NA,TRBJ1-5,TRBV12-3/TRBV12-4,many,CASSFQAASNQPQHF,TGTGCCAGCAGTTTCCAGGCAGCTAGCAATCAGCCCCAGCATTTT
NA,TRBJ2-5,TRBV4-2,few,CASSQDGPGLQETQYF,TGTGCCAGCAGCCAAGATGGTCCGGGACTCCAAGAGACCCAGTACTTC
NA,TRBJ2-7,TRBV11-2,many,CASSLVFAYEQYF,TGTGCCAGCAGCTTAGTTTTTGCATACGAGCAGTACTTC
NA,TRBJ1-5,TRBV5-1,many,CASSLGQEINQPQHF,TGCGCCAGCAGCTTGGGACAGGAGATCAATCAGCCCCAGCATTTT
NA,TRBJ2-7,TRBV7-9,many,CASRLLGETYEQYF,TGTGCCAGCAGGCTACTCGGGGAAACCTACGAGCAGTACTTC
NA,TRBJ2-3,TRBV3-1,many,CASSQVRDTQYF,TGTGCCAGCAGCCAAGTTCGGGATACGCAGTATTTT
TRBD2,TRBJ2-5,TRBV11-2,NA,CASSLEALTSWSRGETQYF,TGTGCCAGCAGCTTAGAGGCCCTGACTAGCTGGAGCCGGGGGGAGACCCAGTACTTC
TRBD1,TRBJ2-7,TRBV20-1,few,CSARAARGLPTYEQYF,TGCAGTGCTAGAGCTGCCAGGGGGCTACCAACCTACGAGCAGTACTTC
NA,TRBJ2-2,TRBV9,NA,CASSRGPNTGELFF,TGTGCCAGCAGCAGGGGACCCAACACCGGGGAGCTGTTTTTT
TRBD2,TRBJ2-7,TRBV28,many,CASSSQTSGSREQYF,TGTGCCAGCAGTTCTCAGACTAGCGGGAGCCGCGAGCAGTACTTC
TRBD1,TRBJ2-2,TRBV9,NA,CASSPRTGAATGELFF,TGTGCCAGCAGCCCCCGGACAGGGGCGGCCACCGGGGAGCTGTTTTTT
NA,TRBJ2-7,TRBV2,many,CASRGPRTPYEQYF,TGTGCCAGCAGGGGCCCCCGGACTCCCTACGAGCAGTACTTC
TRBD2,TRBJ2-1,TRBV6-2/TRBV6-3,many,CASRSLAGGYNEQFF,TGTGCCAGCAGGAGTCTGGCGGGAGGGTACAATGAGCAGTTCTTC
NA,TRBJ2-3,TRBV5-4,few,CASSRDSGSTDTQYF,TGTGCCAGCAGCCGCGATAGCGGTAGCACAGATACGCAGTATTTT
TRBD1,TRBJ1-2,TRBV9,NA,CASSVAMGQGIDGYTF,TGTGCCAGCAGCGTAGCTATGGGACAGGGGATTGACGGCTACACCTTC
TRBD2,TRBJ2-3,TRBV6-2/TRBV6-3,few,CASTALAGGEYTQYF,TGTGCCAGCACCGCTCTAGCGGGAGGCGAATATACGCAGTATTTT
NA,TRBJ1-1,TRBV2,many,CASRGVDTEAFF,TGTGCCAGCAGGGGCGTAGACACTGAAGCTTTCTTT
NA,TRBJ2-5,TRBV10-2,few,CASNPGTEETQYF,TGCGCCAGCAACCCCGGGACTGAAGAGACCCAGTACTTC